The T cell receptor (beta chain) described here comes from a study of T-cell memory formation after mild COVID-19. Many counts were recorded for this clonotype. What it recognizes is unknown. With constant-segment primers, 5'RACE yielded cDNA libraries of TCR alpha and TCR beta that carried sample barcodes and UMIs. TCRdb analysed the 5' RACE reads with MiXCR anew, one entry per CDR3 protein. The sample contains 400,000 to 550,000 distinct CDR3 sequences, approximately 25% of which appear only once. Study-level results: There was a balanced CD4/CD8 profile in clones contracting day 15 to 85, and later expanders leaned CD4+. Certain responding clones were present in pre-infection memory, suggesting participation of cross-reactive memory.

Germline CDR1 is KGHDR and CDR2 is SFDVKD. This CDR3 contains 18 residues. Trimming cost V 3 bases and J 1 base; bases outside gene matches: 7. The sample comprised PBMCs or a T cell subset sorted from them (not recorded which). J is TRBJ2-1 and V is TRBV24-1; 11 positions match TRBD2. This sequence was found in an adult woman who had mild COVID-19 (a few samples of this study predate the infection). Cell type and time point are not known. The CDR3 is CATSDPALAGGSYNEQFF. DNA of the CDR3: TGTGCCACCAGTGATCCTGCCTTAGCGGGAGGGTCCTACAATGAGCAGTTCTTC.